This T cell receptor (beta chain) was recovered during a study of blood T cell repertoires in COVID-19. This CDR3 is built from 11 residues. The germline gives CDR1 DFQATT, CDR2 SNEGSKA (reference sequence). The table came from immunoSEQ multiplex PCR; TCRdb's copy has only in-frame clones and leaves some out. The top ten clones hold 1.1% of a sample with approximately 170,000 clones, approximately 86% of them seen once. The genes are TRBV20-1 and TRBJ2-5; tentative D call: TRBD2 (5 bases). This sequence was found in a young man with acute or convalescent COVID-19. Sequencing was performed on peripheral blood. The DNA for the CDR3 is TGCAGCCCTAATTTGGGAGCGACCCAGTACTTC. This gives the protein CSPNLGATQYF.